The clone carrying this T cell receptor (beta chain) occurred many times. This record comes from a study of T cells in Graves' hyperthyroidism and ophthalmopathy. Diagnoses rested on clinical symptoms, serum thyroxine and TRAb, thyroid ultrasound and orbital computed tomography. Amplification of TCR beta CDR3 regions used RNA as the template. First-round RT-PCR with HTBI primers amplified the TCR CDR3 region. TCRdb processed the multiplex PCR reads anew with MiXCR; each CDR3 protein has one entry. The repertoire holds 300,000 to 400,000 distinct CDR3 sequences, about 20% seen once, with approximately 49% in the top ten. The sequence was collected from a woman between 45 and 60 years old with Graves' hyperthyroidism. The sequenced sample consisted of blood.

CDR3 sequence reads: CASSLSVEQFF. The CDR3 nucleotides read TGTGCCAGCAGCTTAAGTGTTGAGCAGTTCTTC. V usage is TRBV11-2 and J usage is TRBJ2-1; D gene ambiguous. Trimming cost V 2 bases and J 9 bases, with 5 bases left between them. Germline V gene sequence: CDR1 SGHAT, CDR2 FQNNGV. This CDR3 is built from 11 residues.